The clone carrying this T cell receptor beta chain appeared a few times. The target antigen is unknown. This CDR3 spans 13 amino acids. V was clipped by 0 bases and J by 11 bases, with 11 bases between them. Germline values: CDR1 MGHRA, CDR2 YSYEKL. The data derive from a study of CD8 T cells in ankylosing spondylitis. Libraries for TCR beta were made by quantitative 5'-RACE with molecular barcodes. Each CDR3 protein is one row after TCRdb ran MiXCR on the 5' RACE reads. Among about 700,000 distinct CDR3 sequences, roughly 19% were seen once, and the ten largest hold roughly a fifth. Study outcomes and limitations: Disease-linked clones were found to be CD8+ and relatively rare in peripheral blood. About 8 highly homologous variants made up a TCR beta motif, and this motif appeared characteristic of ankylosing spondylitis blood. Researchers reportedly found disease-linked clones significantly enriched in matched ankylosing spondylitis synovial fluid.

This rearrangement joins TRBV4-1 to TRBJ2-1; D not certain. The material sequenced was blood, either unsorted or a sorted T cell fraction (not recorded which). This TCR derives from a male donor with ankylosing spondylitis. The CDR3 reads CASSQERSLQQFF. CDR3 bases: TGCGCCAGCAGCCAAGAACGGAGTCTCCAGCAGTTCTTC.